This TCR beta chain was sequenced for a study of T cell responses to AZD1222 COVID-19 vaccine. Trimming at V came to 5 bases and at J to 0 bases, leaving 4 bases not matched to a gene. The length of the CDR3 is 15 residues. CDR1 is WNHNN and CDR2 is SYGVQD in the germline V gene (reference sequence). Study outcomes and limitations: Repertoires were obtained only post-peak T cell response. Spike-spanning, vaccine-associated CD4 TCRs were dominant at 160-218 and 743-854. Close to half of spike-specific TCRs reportedly recognize unmutated variant regions.

TCRdb keeps only in-frame clones here, not all; method: immunoSEQ multiplex PCR. The sample includes under 200,000 clones, around 88% of them seen just once. Remarks on this clone: Its matching antigen is unknown.

This receptor was obtained from an adult who received the AZD1222 COVID-19 vaccine. This chain links TRBV10-1 with TRBJ1-1; 9 bases are a match to TRBD1. The material sequenced was peripheral blood, taken 28 days after the second AZD1222 dose. This chain's CDR3 is CASSPGTGLNTEAFF. CDR3 coding DNA: TGCGCCAGCAGTCCCGGGACAGGGCTGAACACTGAAGCTTTCTTT.